These T cell receptor beta chains were read from a single sample in a study of cytomegalovirus exposure and HLA in healthy donors. Profiling relied on immunoSEQ multiplex PCR, and the TCRdb table lists in-frame clones only, not all of them. The repertoire holds about 360,000 clones, with roughly 85% as singletons. Sequences were obtained from PBMCs. All receptors come from a woman aged 18-30 years in good health and CMV-seronegative. Both conserved end residues are part of each CDR3. The order of the fields is D gene, V gene, clone size, J gene, CDR3 protein, CDR3 DNA. A D gene is named only where the DNA matches it firmly. Size values are once, few and many counts, or a class for expanded clones, and some rows have none.

TRBD2,TRBV4-1,.,TRBJ2-7,CASSHLGLAGDYEQYF,TGCGCCAGCAGCCACTTGGGACTAGCGGGGGACTACGAGCAGTACTTC
TRBD2,TRBV29-1,.,TRBJ2-1,CSVDKGTSFYNEQFF,TGCAGCGTTGACAAGGGGACTAGCTTCTACAATGAGCAGTTCTTC
.,TRBV5-1,.,TRBJ2-5,CASSRDTLWETQYF,TGCGCCAGCAGCCGGGACACCCTATGGGAGACCCAGTACTTC
.,TRBV7-8,.,TRBJ1-1,CASSFSTEAFF,TGTGCCAGCAGCTTCAGCACTGAAGCTTTCTTT
TRBD2,TRBV11-2,.,TRBJ2-1,CASSLTVRTSGYNEQFF,TGTGCCAGCAGCTTGACGGTCAGGACTAGCGGGTACAATGAGCAGTTCTTC
TRBD1,TRBV20-1,.,TRBJ2-3,CRPGGDTQYF,TGCAGGCCAGGGGGAGATACGCAGTATTTT
.,TRBV4-1,few,TRBJ2-7,CASSHAGIDEQYF,TGCGCCAGCAGCCATGCAGGGATCGACGAGCAGTACTTC
TRBD1,TRBV13,.,TRBJ1-4,CASSWGQLNEKLFF,TGTGCCAGCAGCTGGGGACAGCTGAATGAAAAACTGTTTTTT
.,TRBV4-1,.,TRBJ1-5,CASSQVEGGVNQPQHF,TGCGCCAGCAGCCAAGTCGAAGGAGGGGTCAATCAGCCCCAGCATTTT
.,TRBV6-5,once,TRBJ1-2,CASSWNQGAYGYTF,TGTGCCAGCAGTTGGAATCAGGGTGCCTATGGCTACACCTTC
TRBD1,TRBV9,.,TRBJ2-1,CASSVVGTGLLEEQFF,TGTGCCAGCAGCGTAGTTGGGACAGGGTTGCTTGAGGAGCAGTTCTTC
.,TRBV4-1,.,TRBJ1-5,CASSQGRSQPQHF,TGCGCCAGCAGCCAAGGCAGGTCCCAGCCCCAGCATTTT
.,TRBV14,.,TRBJ1-4,CASSQVGREKLFF,TGTGCCAGCAGCCAAGTAGGGAGGGAAAAACTGTTTTTT
TRBD2,TRBV7-9,.,TRBJ2-3,CASSPRRGLAGHDTQYF,TGTGCCAGCAGCCCCCGGCGGGGACTAGCGGGGCACGATACGCAGTATTTT
.,TRBV27,.,TRBJ1-6,CASSPRESPLHF,TGTGCCAGCAGCCCCAGGGAATCACCCCTCCACTTT
.,TRBV10-3,.,TRBJ2-5,CAISESYLQGQETQYF,TGTGCCATCAGTGAGTCTTACCTTCAGGGCCAGGAGACCCAGTACTTC
TRBD1,TRBV28,.,TRBJ2-7,CASSDPGTGPYEQYF,TGTGCCAGCAGTGACCCCGGGACAGGGCCCTACGAGCAGTACTTC
.,TRBV11-2,.,TRBJ2-3,CASSLANLPSRFTDTQYF,TGTGCCAGCAGCTTAGCCAATCTCCCTAGCAGATTCACAGATACGCAGTATTTT
.,TRBV13,.,TRBJ2-1,CASSFSLYNEQFF,TGTGCCAGCAGCTTTAGCTTATACAATGAGCAGTTCTTC
.,TRBV6-1,.,TRBJ1-1,CASHELEAFF,TGTGCCAGCCACGAGTTGGAAGCTTTCTTT
TRBD1,TRBV7-9,.,TRBJ1-2,CASSRDSSYGYTF,TGTGCCAGCAGCAGGGACAGCTCCTATGGCTACACCTTC
TRBD1,TRBV27,.,TRBJ1-1,CASSSQGEGTEAFF,TGTGCCAGCAGTTCACAGGGGGAGGGCACTGAAGCTTTCTTT
TRBD2,TRBV28,.,TRBJ2-2,CASSPLATSGGDTGELFF,TGTGCCAGCAGCCCACTCGCGACTAGCGGGGGGGACACCGGGGAGCTGTTTTTT
TRBD1,TRBV14,.,TRBJ1-2,CASRPGQIHNAHNYGYTF,TGTGCCAGCAGGCCGGGACAGATTCATAACGCCCATAACTATGGCTACACCTTC
.,TRBV9,.,TRBJ1-1,CASSPAAGVNTEAFF,TGTGCCAGCAGCCCCGCCGCGGGGGTGAACACTGAAGCTTTCTTT
.,TRBV18,few,TRBJ1-2,CASSSETDSGYTF,TGTGCCAGCTCATCAGAAACCGACAGCGGCTACACCTTC
TRBD2,TRBV29-1,few,TRBJ2-2,CSAGTSGFGGELFF,TGCAGCGCCGGGACTAGCGGGTTCGGCGGGGAGCTGTTTTTT
.,TRBV7-2,.,TRBJ1-4,CASSLEAGEKLFF,TGTGCCAGCAGCTTAGAAGCAGGGGAAAAACTGTTTTTT
.,TRBV6-5,.,TRBJ1-3,CASSSSGVPGNTIYF,TGTGCCAGCAGTTCCTCCGGGGTACCTGGAAACACCATATATTTT
.,TRBV15,.,TRBJ2-1,CATSRDRGEQFF,TGTGCCACCAGCAGAGATAGGGGAGAGCAGTTCTTC
TRBD1,TRBV7-2,.,TRBJ2-7,CASRADRARGEQYF,TGTGCCAGCAGGGCCGACAGGGCAAGGGGAGAGCAGTACTTC
TRBD2,TRBV9,.,TRBJ2-7,CASSASGRLADEQYF,TGTGCCAGCAGCGCCTCGGGGAGGCTAGCGGACGAGCAGTACTTC
TRBD1,TRBV5-1,.,TRBJ1-2,CASSVTGTGASYTF,TGCGCCAGCAGCGTGACCGGGACAGGGGCCAGCTACACCTTC
TRBD2,TRBV9,.,TRBJ2-1,CASSTQGLAINEQFF,TGTGCCAGCAGCACACAGGGACTAGCCATCAATGAGCAGTTCTTC
.,TRBV2,.,TRBJ1-1,CASRRMNTEAFF,TGTGCCAGCAGGAGAATGAACACTGAAGCTTTCTTT
TRBD2,TRBV9,.,TRBJ2-5,CASSVVGTSGLGETQYF,TGTGCCAGCAGCGTAGTAGGGACTAGCGGCCTCGGGGAGACCCAGTACTTC
.,TRBV12-2,.,TRBJ2-1,CASRFLPSGHEYNEQFF,TGTGCAAGTCGCTTTTTACCTAGCGGGCACGAGTACAATGAGCAGTTCTTC
TRBD1,TRBV19,once,TRBJ2-7,CASTPGQGTHEQYF,TGTGCCAGTACACCCGGACAGGGAACCCACGAGCAGTACTTC
TRBD1,TRBV19,.,TRBJ2-5,CASSNDRGETQYF,TGTGCCAGTAGTAATGACAGGGGGGAGACCCAGTACTTC
TRBD2,TRBV2,few,TRBJ2-2,CASSEERGDTGELFF,TGTGCCAGCAGTGAGGAGCGGGGGGACACCGGGGAGCTGTTTTTT
.,TRBV11-2,.,TRBJ1-1,CASKGEVTEAFF,TGTGCCAGCAAAGGGGAGGTCACTGAAGCTTTCTTT
.,TRBV27,.,TRBJ2-7,CASSLSIGGEQYF,TGTGCCAGCAGTTTATCGATAGGGGGCGAGCAGTACTTC
.,TRBV5-1,many,TRBJ1-2,CASSLAGGIYGYTF,TGCGCCAGCAGCTTAGCGGGGGGCATCTATGGCTACACCTTC
TRBD1,TRBV18,.,TRBJ1-1,CASSLGTGDEAFF,TGTGCCAGCTCACTCGGGACAGGGGATGAAGCTTTCTTT
.,TRBV19,once,TRBJ2-3,CASHGSDRLTSTDTQYF,TGTGCCAGTCATGGTAGTGACAGACTCACTAGCACAGATACGCAGTATTTT
.,TRBV4-1,.,TRBJ1-4,CASSQGHGDVNEKLFF,TGCGCCAGCAGCCAAGGTCACGGGGATGTTAATGAAAAACTGTTTTTT
TRBD1,TRBV6-1,.,TRBJ1-1,CASSRDRTLEAFF,TGTGCCAGCAGTCGGGACAGAACACTTGAAGCTTTCTTT
.,TRBV19,.,TRBJ2-7,CASSTGQSYEQYF,TGTGCCAGTAGTACCGGACAGTCCTACGAGCAGTACTTC
TRBD1,TRBV5-4,.,TRBJ1-5,CASSFDRGSYSNQPQHF,TGTGCCAGCAGTTTTGACAGGGGGTCGTATAGCAATCAGCCCCAGCATTTT
.,TRBV5-1,.,TRBJ1-2,CASSLESARGTAGYTF,TGCGCCAGCAGCTTGGAGTCAGCCAGGGGTACGGCGGGCTACACCTTC
.,TRBV4-1,.,TRBJ2-1,CASSQEAGHPSYNEQFF,TGCGCCAGCAGCCAAGAGGCGGGCCACCCATCCTACAATGAGCAGTTCTTC
TRBD2,TRBV19,.,TRBJ2-7,CASSIFLAGGSYEQYF,TGTGCCAGTAGTATTTTTTTAGCGGGAGGATCCTACGAGCAGTACTTC
TRBD1,TRBV2,.,TRBJ2-5,CASTTGGRLAQYF,TGTGCCAGCACAACAGGGGGGCGTCTGGCCCAGTACTTC
.,TRBV19,.,TRBJ1-2,CASSIDSGPGGYGYTF,TGTGCCAGTAGTATAGATTCCGGACCGGGAGGGTATGGCTACACCTTC